This record concerns one TCR beta chain sequence. The data were taken from a study of CD8 T cells in Susac syndrome. TEMRA cells were FACS-enriched, with CD8+ and CD4+ T cells isolated negatively. This CDR3 is built from 15 residues. Deletions cut 6 bases from V and 1 base from J, with 19 bases between. Germline V gene lookup returns CDR1 DFQATT and CDR2 SNEGSKA (reference sequence). A quantity of roughly 0.5 to 1 ug RNA underwent reverse transcription using random hexamers. TCRdb fed the immunoSEQ multiplex PCR reads into MiXCR, producing one record per CDR3 protein. The sample lists a few hundred thousand distinct CDR3 sequences, about 90% occurring once.

This rearrangement joins TRBV20-1 to TRBJ2-7, with D possibly matching TRBD2 (6 bases). The clonotype was recovered from a human donor with multiple sclerosis. Sequenced: CD8+ T cells from PBMCs. CDR3 nucleotide sequence: TGCAGTGCCGTAAGTCGGGACTTCCTATCCTACGAGCAGTACTTC. This encodes CSAVSRDFLSYEQYF.